This record looks at one T cell receptor (beta chain) sequence and its context. Its antigen is as yet unknown. The data were taken from a study of T cells expressing NK-cell markers. On the study more broadly: It was sorted CD3+CD56-NKG2C+, CD3+CD56+NKG2C- and CD3+CD56+NKG2C+ T cells that provided the TCR beta repertoires.

cDNA encoding TCR beta was synthesized via 5'RACE template switching incorporating UMIs. TCRdb re-called the 5' RACE reads, yielding one record per CDR3 amino acid sequence without DNA. Its table lists 550,000 to 600,000 distinct CDR3 sequences. The CDR3 has 13 residues. Looked up from germline, CDR1 is MNHNS and CDR2 is SASEGT. Study-wide results and caveats: The CD3+CD56-NKG2C+ fraction of a handful of donors was also led by these clonotypes. The study did not resolve the HCMV specificity of expanded NKG2C+ T cell clones.

The sequenced sample was blood T cells: a sorted CD56 or NKG2C T cell subset, CD4+ or CD8+ T cells, or bulk PBMC T cells (not recorded which). V is TRBV6-1 and J is TRBJ2-7; TCRdb proposes TRBD1, but this gene call is untestable without DNA. The clonotype comes from a man between 18 and 29 years old in good health. The CDR3 spells CASSRQGSDEQYF.